What follows are 21 T cell receptor beta chains derived from one specimen sequenced in a study of blood T cell repertoires in COVID-19. This table comes from immunoSEQ multiplex PCR, and its TCRdb copy is limited to in-frame clones, with some not included. The sample carries 250,000 or so clones, roughly 82% recorded once. The sample comprised peripheral blood. All receptors come from a woman in her 70s with acute or convalescent COVID-19.

V gene TRBV10-3 combines with J gene TRBJ2-7; tentative D call: TRBD1 (6 bases). Looked up from germline, CDR1 is ENHRY and CDR2 is SYGVKD. Trimming took 6 bases from V and 2 from J, leaving 14 bases between them. The CDR3 is made up of 14 amino acids. In DNA, the CDR3 is TGTGCCATCAGCTTAACAGGGAATACCTACGAGCAGTACTTC. It is translated as CAISLTGNTYEQYF.

The chain joins TRBV2 to TRBJ1-4; TRBD1 might be the D (6 bases). Germline V gene data show CDR1 as SNHLY and CDR2 as FYNNEI. The CDR3 covers 13 residues. V gave up 4 bases and J gave up 5 bases, with 8 bases separating them. CDR3 in DNA: TGTGCCAGCAGTGGACAGGCAAATGAAAAACTGTTTTTT. Translating gives CASSGQANEKLFF.

The chain is built from TRBV27 and TRBJ2-7, with 10 bases lining up with TRBD1. The junction had 10 bases not matched to a gene; V was cut back by 7 bases and J by 7 bases. The V gene's germline CDR1 is MNHEY and CDR2 SMNVEV (reference sequence). The CDR3 covers 14 residues. The DNA for the CDR3 is TGTGCCAGCAACCCGAGACAGGGGGCAGGAGAGCAGTACTTC. Amino acid sequence: CASNPRQGAGEQYF.

The rearrangement joins TRBV7-6 to TRBJ2-7, with D possibly matching TRBD2 (6 bases). Trimming shortened V by 7 bases and J by 0 bases, and 16 bases separated the two germline ends. CDR3 length: 15 amino acids. Germline CDR1 reads SGHVS; CDR2 reads FNYEAQ. DNA of the CDR3: TGTGCCAGCACCCCCGAGGCGGGACTCTCCTACGAGCAGTACTTC. It encodes CASTPEAGLSYEQYF.

The genes are TRBV11-3 and TRBJ2-7; D is unclear. Germline-derived CDR1 and CDR2 are SGHNT and YENEEA. Trimming removed 0 bases at V and 7 bases at J, with 13 bases between. This CDR3 region has 14 residues. CDR3 coding DNA: TGTGCCAGCAGCTTAGATGGCGAGCTCGGGGAGCAGTACTTC. It codes for CASSLDGELGEQYF.

The chain carries TRBV12-3 or TRBV12-4 and TRBJ1-4; the D gene is possibly TRBD1 (5 bases). Trimming pared 7 bases from V and 2 bases from J, leaving 8 bases between. The CDR3 extends over 13 amino acids. CDR3 nucleotides: TGTGCCAGCAACAGGCAGACTAATGAAAAACTGTTTTTT. Amino acid sequence: CASNRQTNEKLFF.

The chain joins TRBV6-5 to TRBJ2-5; 10 bases fit TRBD1. The V segment lost 6 bases and the J segment 1 base; nucleotides outside the gene matches: 5. The CDR3 totals 15 residues. In germline, CDR1 is MNHEY, CDR2 SVGAGI. CDR3 region: CASSPGTGVQETQYF. The CDR3 bases are TGTGCCAGCAGCCCCGGGACAGGGGTCCAAGAGACCCAGTACTTC.

The rearrangement links TRBV18 to TRBJ2-7; tentatively, D is TRBD1 (5 bases). V was pared by 3 bases and J by 2 bases, with 14 bases between. CDR1 and CDR2 from the germline V gene are KGHSH and LQKENI. The CDR3 is made up of 15 amino acids. CDR3 nucleotides: TGTGCCAGCTCACCTCAAAATACAGGCCCCTACGAGCAGTACTTC. The encoded protein is CASSPQNTGPYEQYF.

V gene TRBV5-1 combines with J gene TRBJ1-4; D ambiguous. V dropped 4 bases and J dropped 1 base, with 11 bases sitting between them. CDR1 and CDR2 from the germline V gene are SGHRS and YFSETQ. The CDR3 runs 15 residues. The CDR3 here is CASSPNLRTNEKLFF. CDR3 bases: TGCGCCAGCAGCCCGAACTTAAGAACTAATGAAAAACTGTTTTTT. The full variable domain, completed using reference TRBV5-1 and TRBJ1-4, is KAGVTQTPRYLIKTRGQQVTLSCSPISGHRSVSWYQQTPGQGLQFLFEYFSETQRNKGNFPGRFSGRQFSNSRSEMNVSTLELGDSALYLCASSPNLRTNEKLFFGSGTQLSVL.

The V gene is TRBV6-4, the J gene TRBJ2-1; D may be TRBD2 (6 bases). The germline V gene has CDR1 MRHNA and CDR2 SNTAGT. V was clipped by 3 bases and J by 4 bases, with 13 bases between them. The CDR3 runs to 15 residues. CDR3 coding DNA: TGTGCCAGCAGTGAGGAGGGCAGGCGTTACAATGAGCAGTTCTTC. Its translation is CASSEEGRRYNEQFF.

This clone has ten or more counts. This rearrangement joins TRBV7-2 to TRBJ1-2, with 7 bases lining up with TRBD1. J lost 5 bases, V lost 3 bases, and 6 bases had no gene match. Germline V lookup: CDR1 SGHTA, CDR2 FQGNSA. This CDR3 has 14 amino acids. The CDR3 reads CASSLDRPLYGYTF. The CDR3 coding sequence is TGTGCCAGCAGCTTGGACAGGCCGCTATATGGCTACACCTTC.

The V and J genes are TRBV5-6 and TRBJ2-1; 13 bases map to TRBD2. The CDR3 extends over 15 amino acids. Per germline, CDR1 SGHDT and CDR2 YYEEEE. J lost 3 bases, V lost 4 bases, and 1 base had no gene match. CDR3 protein: CASSRLAGGYNEQFF. The CDR3 bases are TGTGCCAGCAGCAGACTAGCGGGGGGCTACAATGAGCAGTTCTTC.

This rearrangement joins TRBV12-3 or TRBV12-4 to TRBJ1-1; no reliable D call. V was pared by 6 bases and J by 1 base, with 9 bases between. CDR3 length equals 13 residues. The CDR3 protein is CASRLTENTEAFF. The CDR3 DNA is TGTGCCAGCAGACTCACTGAGAACACTGAAGCTTTCTTT.

This clone has only a few counts. This chain uses TRBV28 with TRBJ2-1, with 7 positions matching TRBD1. Germline CDR1 MDHEN, CDR2 SYDVKM. The CDR3 sequence is 13 residues long. With 8 bases clipped from V and 4 bases from J, the junction kept 5 bases outside the gene matches. CDR3 nucleotides: TGTGCCAGCCGGACAGGAGTTTACAATGAGCAGTTCTTC. It encodes CASRTGVYNEQFF.

V and J are TRBV5-5 and TRBJ1-1; D not resolved. The CDR3 loop spans 15 amino acids. V lost 4 bases to trimming and J lost 0 bases, with 13 bases between them. CDR1 and CDR2 (germline): SGHKS, YYEKEE (reference sequence). In DNA, the CDR3 is TGTGCCAGCAGCCCCTTACAGATCATGAACACTGAAGCTTTCTTT. This gives the protein CASSPLQIMNTEAFF.

The chain employs TRBV7-9 and TRBJ2-5, with 12 positions matching TRBD2. CDR3 length equals 17 residues. After removal of 1 base from V and 3 bases from J, the junction contained 6 bases not matched to a gene. Germline V gene sequence: CDR1 SEHNR, CDR2 FQNEAQ (reference sequence). CDR3 region: CASSLGLRLAGEETQYF. Here the CDR3 DNA reads TGTGCCAGCAGCTTAGGTCTCCGACTAGCGGGGGAAGAGACCCAGTACTTC.

This chain links TRBV6-5 with TRBJ1-1, with D unresolved. Trimming stripped 6 bases from V and 1 base from J, with 9 bases between. CDR1 is MNHEY and CDR2 is SVGAGI in the germline V gene. This CDR3 region has 13 residues. The CDR3 DNA reads TGTGCCAGCAGGGCCGTTTGGAACACTGAAGCTTTCTTT. This gives the protein CASRAVWNTEAFF.

The chain is built from TRBV6-6 and TRBJ1-1; D is uncertain. V was cut by 5 bases and J by 5 bases, with 12 bases left in between. This CDR3 has 13 amino acids. Germline CDR1 MNHNY, CDR2 SVGAGI (reference sequence). The CDR3: CASSRPGGTEAFF. Written as DNA, the CDR3 is TGTGCCAGCAGTAGACCGGGAGGAACTGAAGCTTTCTTT.

V usage is TRBV6-2 or TRBV6-3 and J usage is TRBJ1-5; D may be TRBD1 (6 bases). V shed 4 bases and J shed 7 bases, with 14 bases lying between them. Germline assignment: CDR1 MNHEY and CDR2 SVGEGT. This CDR3 spans 14 amino acids. Written as DNA, the CDR3 is TGTGCCAGCAGTTTCCACAGGGTTAGACAGCCCCAGCATTTT. This codes for CASSFHRVRQPQHF.

This rearrangement joins TRBV4-1 to TRBJ1-6; D possibly corresponds to TRBD1 (6 bases). This CDR3 region has 15 residues. Germline V lookup: CDR1 MGHRA, CDR2 YSYEKL. Trimming stripped 0 bases from V and 8 bases from J, with 11 bases between. Written as DNA, the CDR3 is TGCGCCAGCAGCCAAGATCGGGCAGGGGATTCACCCCTCCACTTT. Its protein product is CASSQDRAGDSPLHF.

This clone was recorded at least ten times. This chain joins TRBV2 and TRBJ1-1; 9 positions match TRBD1. This CDR3 is built from 14 residues. J lost 1 base, V lost 7 bases, and 4 bases had no gene match. Germline CDR1 and CDR2: SNHLY and FYNNEI. The chain's CDR3 is CASNGQGPNTEAFF. CDR3 DNA: TGTGCCAGCAATGGACAGGGGCCGAACACTGAAGCTTTCTTT. The whole variable domain, remainder taken from reference TRBV2 and TRBJ1-1, is EPEVTQTPSHQVTQMGQEVILRCVPISNHLYFYWYRQILGQKVEFLVSFYNNEISEKSEIFDDQFSVERPDGSNFTLKIRSTKLEDSAMYFCASNGQGPNTEAFFGQGTRLTVV.